The clone carrying this T cell receptor (beta chain) was detected once. Its matching antigen is unknown. This sample was included in a study of graft-versus-host responses after intestinal transplantation. Study-wide context: Each recipient received anti-thymocyte globulin induction, then tacrolimus and steroids for around three years.

Using immunoSEQ multiplex PCR, the repertoire was profiled, and TCRdb retains in-frame clones only, with some absent. The sample shows around 97,000 clones, 90% to 95% of them seen only once. Germline V gene sequence: CDR1 LGHNA, CDR2 YNFKEQ. The trim removed 0 bases at V and 4 bases at J, leaving 7 bases unmatched. The CDR3 spans 17 residues. Study findings and constraints: The highest levels of circulating GvH clones went along with early declines in HvG clones after transplant. Recipient bone marrow held GvH clones, some seen earlier in ileum or blood.

The origin of this receptor is a human donor who was the organ donor for an intestinal transplant. The chain carries TRBV4-2 and TRBJ2-1; 9 nucleotides match TRBD2. This material consisted of unstimulated CD4+ T cells sorted from spleen or lymph node cells, taken before transplant. The CDR3 bases are TGTGCCAGCAGCCAAGATGGGTCGCTAGCGGGGTACAATGAGCAGTTCTTC. Translated: CASSQDGSLAGYNEQFF.